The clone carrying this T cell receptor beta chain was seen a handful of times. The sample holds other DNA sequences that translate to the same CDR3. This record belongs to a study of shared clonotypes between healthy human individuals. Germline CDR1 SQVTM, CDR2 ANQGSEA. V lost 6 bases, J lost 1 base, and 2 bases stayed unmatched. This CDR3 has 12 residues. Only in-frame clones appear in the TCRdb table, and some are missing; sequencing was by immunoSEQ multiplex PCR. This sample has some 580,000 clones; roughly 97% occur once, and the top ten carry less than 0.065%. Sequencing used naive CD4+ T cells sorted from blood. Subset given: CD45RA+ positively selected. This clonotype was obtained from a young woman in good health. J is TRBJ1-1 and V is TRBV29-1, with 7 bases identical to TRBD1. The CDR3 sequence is CSVGQPNTEAFF. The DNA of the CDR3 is TGCAGCGTGGGACAGCCGAACACTGAAGCTTTCTTT. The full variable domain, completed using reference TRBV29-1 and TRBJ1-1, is SAVISQKPSRDICQRGTSLTIQCQVDSQVTMMFWYRQQPGQSLTLIATANQGSEATYESGFVIDKFPISRPNLTFSTLTVSNMSPEDSSIYLCSVGQPNTEAFFGQGTRLTVV.